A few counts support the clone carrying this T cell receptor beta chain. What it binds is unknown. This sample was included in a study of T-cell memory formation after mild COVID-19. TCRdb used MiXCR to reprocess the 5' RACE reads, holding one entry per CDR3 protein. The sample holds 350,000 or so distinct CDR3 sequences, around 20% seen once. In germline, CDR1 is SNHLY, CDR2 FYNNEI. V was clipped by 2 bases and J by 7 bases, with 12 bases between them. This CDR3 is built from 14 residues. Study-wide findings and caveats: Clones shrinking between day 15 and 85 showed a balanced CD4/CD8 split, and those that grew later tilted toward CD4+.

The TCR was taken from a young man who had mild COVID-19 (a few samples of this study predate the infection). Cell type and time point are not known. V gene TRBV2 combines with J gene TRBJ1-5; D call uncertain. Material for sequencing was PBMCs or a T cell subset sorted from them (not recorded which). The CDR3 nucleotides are TGTGCCAGCAGTGAAATCGGGCGTCAACAGCCCCAGCATTTT. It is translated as CASSEIGRQQPQHF.